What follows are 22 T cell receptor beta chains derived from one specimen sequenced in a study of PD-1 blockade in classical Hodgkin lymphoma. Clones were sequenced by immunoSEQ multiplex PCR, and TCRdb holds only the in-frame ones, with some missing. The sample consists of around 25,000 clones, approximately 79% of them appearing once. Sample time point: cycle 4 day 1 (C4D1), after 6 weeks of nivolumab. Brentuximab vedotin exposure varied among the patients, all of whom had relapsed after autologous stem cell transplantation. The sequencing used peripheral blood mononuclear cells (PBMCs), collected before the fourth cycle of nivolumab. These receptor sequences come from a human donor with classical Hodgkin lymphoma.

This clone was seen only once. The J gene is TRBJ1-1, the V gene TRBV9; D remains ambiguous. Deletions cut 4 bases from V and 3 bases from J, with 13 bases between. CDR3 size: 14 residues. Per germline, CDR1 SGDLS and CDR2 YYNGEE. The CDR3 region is CASSPRGWDTEAFF. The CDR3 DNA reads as TGTGCCAGCAGCCCCCGAGGTTGGGACACTGAAGCTTTCTTT.

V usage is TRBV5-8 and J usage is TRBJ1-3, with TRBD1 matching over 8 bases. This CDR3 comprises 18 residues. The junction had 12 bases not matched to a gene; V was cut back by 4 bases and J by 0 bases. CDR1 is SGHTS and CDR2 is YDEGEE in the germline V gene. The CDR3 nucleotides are TGTGCCAGCAGCACCTCAGGGGGCTGGTCTCTCTCTGGAAACACCATATATTTT. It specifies CASSTSGGWSLSGNTIYF.

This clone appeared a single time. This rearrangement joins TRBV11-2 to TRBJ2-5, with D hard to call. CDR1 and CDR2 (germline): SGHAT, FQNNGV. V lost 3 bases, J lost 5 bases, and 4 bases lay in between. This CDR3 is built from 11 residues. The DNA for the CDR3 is TGTGCCAGCAGCTTGAGGGAGACCCAGTACTTC. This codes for CASSLRETQYF.

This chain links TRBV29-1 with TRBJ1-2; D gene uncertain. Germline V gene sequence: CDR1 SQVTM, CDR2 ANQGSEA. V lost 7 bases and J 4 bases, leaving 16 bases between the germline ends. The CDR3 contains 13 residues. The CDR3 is CSALTALGYGYTF. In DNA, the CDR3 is TGCAGCGCCCTAACAGCCCTGGGCTATGGCTACACCTTC.

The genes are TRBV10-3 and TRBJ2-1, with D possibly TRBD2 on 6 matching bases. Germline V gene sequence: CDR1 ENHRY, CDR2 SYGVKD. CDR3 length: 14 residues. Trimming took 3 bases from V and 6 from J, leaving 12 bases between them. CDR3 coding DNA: TGTGCCATCAGTGACACGGGAGTATTCAATGAGCAGTTCTTC. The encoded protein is CAISDTGVFNEQFF.

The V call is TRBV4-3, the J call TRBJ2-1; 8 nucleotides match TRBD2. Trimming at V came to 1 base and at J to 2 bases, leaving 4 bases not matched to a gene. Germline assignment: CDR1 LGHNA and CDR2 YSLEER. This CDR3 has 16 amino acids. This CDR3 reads CASSQVREGPYNEQFF. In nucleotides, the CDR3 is TGCGCCAGCAGCCAAGTCCGGGAGGGGCCCTACAATGAGCAGTTCTTC.

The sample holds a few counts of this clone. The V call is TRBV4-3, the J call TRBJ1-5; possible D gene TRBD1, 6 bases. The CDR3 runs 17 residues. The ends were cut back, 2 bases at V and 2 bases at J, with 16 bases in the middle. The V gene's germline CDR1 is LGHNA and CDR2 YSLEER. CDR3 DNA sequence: TGCGCCAGCAGCCAATGGGACGCACCAGGGGGCAATCAGCCCCAGCATTTT. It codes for CASSQWDAPGGNQPQHF.

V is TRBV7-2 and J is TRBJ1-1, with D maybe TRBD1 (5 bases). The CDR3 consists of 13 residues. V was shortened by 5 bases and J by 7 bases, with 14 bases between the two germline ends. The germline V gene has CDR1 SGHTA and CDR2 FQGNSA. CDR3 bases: TGTGCCAGCAGCCCAGGGCCGTCAAATGAAGCTTTCTTT. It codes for CASSPGPSNEAFF.

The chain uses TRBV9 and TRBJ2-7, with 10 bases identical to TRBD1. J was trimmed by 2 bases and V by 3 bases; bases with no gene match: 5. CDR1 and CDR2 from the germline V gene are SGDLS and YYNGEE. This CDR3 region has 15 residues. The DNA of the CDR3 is TGTGCCAGCAGCGACCGGGACAGGGGACCCTACGAGCAGTACTTC. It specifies CASSDRDRGPYEQYF.

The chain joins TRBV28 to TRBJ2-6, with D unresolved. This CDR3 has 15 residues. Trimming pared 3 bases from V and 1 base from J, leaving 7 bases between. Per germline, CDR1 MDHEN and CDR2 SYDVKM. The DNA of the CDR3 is TGTGCCAGCAGTTTCCTTGGATCTGGGGCCAACGTCCTGACTTTC. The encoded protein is CASSFLGSGANVLTF. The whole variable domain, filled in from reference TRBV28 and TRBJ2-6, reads DVKVTQSSRYLVKRTGEKVFLECVQDMDHENMFWYRQDPGLGLRLIYFSYDVKMKEKGDIPEGYSVSREKKERFSLILESASTNQTSMYLCASSFLGSGANVLTFGAGSRLTVL.

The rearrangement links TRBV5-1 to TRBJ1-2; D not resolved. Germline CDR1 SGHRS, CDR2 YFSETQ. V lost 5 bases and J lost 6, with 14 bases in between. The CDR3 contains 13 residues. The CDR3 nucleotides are TGCGCCAGCAGTACACAGACGGGCGATGGCTACACCTTC. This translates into CASSTQTGDGYTF.

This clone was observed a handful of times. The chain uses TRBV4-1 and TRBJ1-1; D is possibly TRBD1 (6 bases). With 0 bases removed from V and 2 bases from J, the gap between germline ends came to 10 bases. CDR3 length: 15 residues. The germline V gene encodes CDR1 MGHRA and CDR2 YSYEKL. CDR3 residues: CASSQDGQSNTEAFF. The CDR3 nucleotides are TGCGCCAGCAGCCAAGATGGACAGTCAAACACTGAAGCTTTCTTT.

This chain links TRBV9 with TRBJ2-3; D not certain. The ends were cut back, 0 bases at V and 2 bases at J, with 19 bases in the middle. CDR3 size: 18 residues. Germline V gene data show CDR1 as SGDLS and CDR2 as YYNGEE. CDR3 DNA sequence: TGTGCCAGCAGCGTAGCATCCGATTCCCTGGGTTCCACAGATACGCAGTATTTT. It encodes CASSVASDSLGSTDTQYF.

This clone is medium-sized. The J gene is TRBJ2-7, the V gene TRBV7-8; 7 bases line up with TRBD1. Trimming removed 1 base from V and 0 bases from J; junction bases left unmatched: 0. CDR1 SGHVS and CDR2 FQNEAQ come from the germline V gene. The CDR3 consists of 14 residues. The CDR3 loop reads CASSLGTGSYEQYF. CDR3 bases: TGTGCCAGCAGCTTAGGGACAGGCTCCTACGAGCAGTACTTC.

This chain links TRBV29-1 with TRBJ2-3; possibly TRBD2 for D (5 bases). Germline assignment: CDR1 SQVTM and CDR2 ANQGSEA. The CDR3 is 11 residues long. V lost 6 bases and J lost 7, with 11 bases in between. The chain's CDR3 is CSVGPGNTQYF. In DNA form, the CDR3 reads TGCAGCGTGGGCCCGGGGAATACGCAGTATTTT.

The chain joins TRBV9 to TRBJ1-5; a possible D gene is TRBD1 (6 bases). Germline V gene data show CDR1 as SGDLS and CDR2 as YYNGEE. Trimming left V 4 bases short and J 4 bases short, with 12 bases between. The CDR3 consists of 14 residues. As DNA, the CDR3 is TGTGCCAGCAGCCGCACAGGGTTTAATCAGCCCCAGCATTTT. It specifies CASSRTGFNQPQHF.

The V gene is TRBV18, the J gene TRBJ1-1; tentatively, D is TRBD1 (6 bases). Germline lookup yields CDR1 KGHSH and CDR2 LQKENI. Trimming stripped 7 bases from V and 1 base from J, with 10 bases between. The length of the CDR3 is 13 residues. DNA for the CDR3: TGTGCCAGCTACGGGACAAGGAACACTGAAGCTTTCTTT. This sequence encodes CASYGTRNTEAFF. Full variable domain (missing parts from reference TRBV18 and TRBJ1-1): NAGVMQNPRHLVRRRGQEARLRCSPMKGHSHVYWYRQLPEEGLKFMVYLQKENIIDESGMPKERFSAEFPKEGPSILRIQQVVRGDSAAYFCASYGTRNTEAFFGQGTRLTVV.

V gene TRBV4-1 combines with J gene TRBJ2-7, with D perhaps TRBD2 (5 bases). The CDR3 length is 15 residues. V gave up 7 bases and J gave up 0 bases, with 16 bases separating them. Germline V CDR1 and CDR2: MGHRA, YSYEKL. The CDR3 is CASKFSDSNSYEQYF. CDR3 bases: TGCGCCAGCAAATTTTCGGACTCTAACTCCTACGAGCAGTACTTC.

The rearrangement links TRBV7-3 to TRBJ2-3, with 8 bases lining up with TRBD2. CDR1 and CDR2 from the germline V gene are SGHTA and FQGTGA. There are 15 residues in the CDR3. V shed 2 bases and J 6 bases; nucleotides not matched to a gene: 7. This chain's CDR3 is CASSLDGRETDTQYF. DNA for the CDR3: TGTGCCAGCAGCTTAGACGGGAGGGAGACCGATACGCAGTATTTT.

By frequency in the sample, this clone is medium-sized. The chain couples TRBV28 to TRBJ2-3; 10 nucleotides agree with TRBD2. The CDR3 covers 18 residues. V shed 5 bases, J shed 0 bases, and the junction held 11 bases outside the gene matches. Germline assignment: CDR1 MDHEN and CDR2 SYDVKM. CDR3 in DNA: TGTGCCAGCAGTCCTCCGGAGGCTAGCGGGAGTAGCACAGATACGCAGTATTTT. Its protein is CASSPPEASGSSTDTQYF.

CDR3 sequence (DNA): TGTGCCAGCAGGCCGGGACAGGGGGCGGCCTACAATGAGCAGTTCTTC. This translates into CASRPGQGAAYNEQFF. The V gene is TRBV27, the J gene TRBJ2-1, with TRBD1 identical over 12 bases. This CDR3 is 16 amino acids long. Trimming at V came to 6 bases and at J to 2 bases, leaving 5 bases not matched to a gene. Germline CDR1 MNHEY, CDR2 SMNVEV (reference sequence).

CDR3 in amino acids: CASRDLAGEYTDTQYF. Here the CDR3 DNA reads TGTGCCAGCAGGGATCTAGCGGGGGAGTACACAGATACGCAGTATTTT. V is TRBV11-3 and J is TRBJ2-3, with TRBD2 matching over 10 bases. The V gene's germline CDR1 is SGHNT and CDR2 YENEEA. Unmatched junction bases numbered 8, after V lost 6 bases and J lost 2 bases. The CDR3 loop spans 16 amino acids. Using reference TRBV11-3 and TRBJ2-3 for the parts outside the CDR3, the full variable domain is EAGVVQSPRYKIIEKKQPVAFWCNPISGHNTLYWYLQNLGQGPELLIRYENEEAVDDSQLPKDRFSAERLKGVDSTLKIQPAELGDSAVYLCASRDLAGEYTDTQYFGPGTRLTVL.